The clone carrying this T cell receptor (beta chain) was detected ten times or more. Its antigen is not identified. Patients had received no treatment of any kind before thyroid surgery. The sample belongs to a study of metastatic and nonmetastatic thyroid tumors. Overall study context: From malignant and benign thyroid patients, repertoires in blood and in tumor or nodule tissue were compared. Overall study results and limits: Patients with malignant thyroid tumors reportedly had significantly higher TCR beta diversity than those with benign nodules, in blood and tumor.

This CDR3 region has 14 residues. Germline values: CDR1 GTSNPN, CDR2 SVGIG (reference sequence). Trimming took 1 base from V and 0 from J, leaving 7 bases between them. As originally analysed: Clinicopathological groups of papillary thyroid cancer showed CDR3 differences that were used to build a distant-metastasis classifier. TCRdb re-called clones via MiXCR from the PCR reads. None of the V and J calls come from the authors' own analysis; TCRdb made them. The table includes 30,000 or so clones, 20% to 30% detected once. Sequenced sample: blood. The origin of this receptor is a female donor with papillary thyroid cancer or a benign thyroid nodule (not recorded which). Some clones in this sample may be carry-over from other donors' samples. V gene TRBV30 combines with J gene TRBJ2-1; no clear D gene. The CDR3 protein is CAWSGPVSYNEQFF. The CDR3 DNA reads TGTGCCTGGAGTGGACCTGTCTCCTACAATGAGCAGTTCTTC.